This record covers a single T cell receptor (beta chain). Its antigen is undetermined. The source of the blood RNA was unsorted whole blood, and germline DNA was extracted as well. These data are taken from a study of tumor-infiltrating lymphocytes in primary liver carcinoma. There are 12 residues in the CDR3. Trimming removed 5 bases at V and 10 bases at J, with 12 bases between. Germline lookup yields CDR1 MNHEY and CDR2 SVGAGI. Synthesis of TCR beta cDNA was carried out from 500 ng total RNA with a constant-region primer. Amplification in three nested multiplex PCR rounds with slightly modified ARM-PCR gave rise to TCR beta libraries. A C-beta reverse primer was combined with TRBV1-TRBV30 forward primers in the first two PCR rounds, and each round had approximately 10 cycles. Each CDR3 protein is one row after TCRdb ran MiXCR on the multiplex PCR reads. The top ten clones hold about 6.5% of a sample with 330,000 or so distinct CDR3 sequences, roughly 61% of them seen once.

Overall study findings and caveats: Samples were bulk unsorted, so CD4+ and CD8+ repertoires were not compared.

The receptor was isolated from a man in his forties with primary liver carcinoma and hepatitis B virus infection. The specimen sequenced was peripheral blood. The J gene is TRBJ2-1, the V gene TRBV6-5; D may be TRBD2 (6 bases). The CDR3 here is CASSKGLGEQFF. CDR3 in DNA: TGTGCCAGCAGTAAGGGACTCGGGGAGCAGTTCTTC.